This T cell receptor (beta chain) was found in a study of beta chain features in type 1 diabetes. This clone was observed many times. As yet, its antigen is unknown. Trimming removed 4 bases from V and 1 base from J, with 12 bases in between. Looked up from germline, CDR1 is SGHTA and CDR2 is FQGNSA. This CDR3 is 15 amino acids long. The authors reverse transcribed all of the isolated RNA, so sequencing captured expressed TCRB transcripts. Profiled with immunoSEQ multiplex PCR; TCRdb holds only in-frame clones, not every one. The sample carries roughly 130,000 clones, about a sixth recorded once. Each of the CD4+ naive, central memory, regulatory and stem cell-like memory populations was sorted via CD45RO/CCR7/CD25/CD127/CD95/CD27. Overall study results and limits: Shorter templates might be favored by PCR, and equally so in patients and in controls. Naive, central memory and Treg TCRB repertoires appeared more alike in patients than in healthy donors. Shorter TCRB CDR3s, moderately but significantly so, were found in Type 1 diabetes patients in all four CD4+ subsets.

V gene TRBV7-2 combines with J gene TRBJ2-3, with D perhaps TRBD2 (6 bases). Specimen: central memory CD4+ T cells from blood. The clonotype was recovered from a man aged 25 to 40 with type 1 diabetes. CDR3 sequence reads: CASSSERAGTDTQYF. CDR3 nucleotides: TGTGCCAGCAGCTCCGAGCGGGCCGGCACAGATACGCAGTATTTT.